The rows below give T cell receptor beta chains drawn from one sample of a study of Graves' ophthalmopathy and Graves' hyperthyroidism. TCRdb used MiXCR to reprocess the multiplex PCR reads, holding one entry per CDR3 protein. The sample has 660,000 or so distinct CDR3 sequences, about two fifths seen once. Sequenced material: peripheral blood. The receptors shown here come from an adult man with Graves' ophthalmopathy. Each CDR3 is given with its conserved first and last residue. The order of the fields is CDR3 length, V gene, CDR3 protein.

>15|TRBV10-3
CAIKSIGGGGEKLFF
>14|TRBV2
CASRGGGVVQPQHF
>16|TRBV5-1
CASSLGTGGIQETQYF
>15|TRBV10-3
CAISDWTGVVDEQYF
>11|TRBV29-1
CRTTGRDTIYF
>15|TRBV25-1
CASSEFHSSTDTQYF
>14|TRBV4-1
CASSQGAGQETQYF
>14|TRBV25-1
CASSVGGGREKLFF
>13|TRBV20-1
CSARYRTNTEAFF
>16|TRBV24-1
CATSRCCWSVWTEAFF
>17|TRBV6-5
CASSPRQSLGSNQPQHF
>15|TRBV2
CASSPTEGEGSPLHF
>13|TRBV12-3/TRBV12-4
CASATSGVETQYF
>17|TRBV25-1
CASSDIGQGRNTGELSW
>18|TRBV7-2
CASSQDPRPGLAAREQYF